This entry concerns a single T cell receptor beta chain. TCRdb used MiXCR to reprocess the RT-PCR reads, holding one entry per CDR3 protein. The repertoire holds roughly 500,000 distinct CDR3 sequences, with approximately 20% as singletons. The CDR3 sequence is 13 residues long. With 6 bases removed from V and 10 bases from J, the gap between germline ends came to 16 bases. These data originate in a study of response to subunit inactivated influenza vaccine. The same specimen was also included in a second study, on T cells expressing NK-cell markers. That work states: Generation of TCR beta cDNA was performed by 5'RACE template switching incorporating UMIs. It was from sorted CD3+CD56+NKG2C+, CD3+CD56+NKG2C- and CD3+CD56-NKG2C+ T cells that TCR beta repertoires came. HCMV serostatus: seven of eight sequenced donors positive, one negative. Restriction of sorting to alpha-beta TCR T cells was accomplished in several experiments using an anti-gamma-delta TCR antibody. A handful of donors likewise had their CD3+CD56-NKG2C+ fraction led by these clonotypes.

Sequencing used CD4+ T cells sorted from PBMCs, obtained less than 13 days after vaccination. The V and J genes are TRBV12-3 or TRBV12-4 and TRBJ2-1; either TRBD1 or TRBD2 may fit D (5 bases each). The receptor comes from a man between 50 and 59 years old who received an inactivated influenza vaccine. CDR3 sequence (DNA): TGTGCCAGCAGCCCGAGGGGACGTGGGGAGCAGTTCTTC. This translates into CASSPRGRGEQFF.